A single sample gave rise to the 6 T cell receptor beta chains below, sequenced in a study of CD8 T cells in Susac syndrome (dated by TCRdb to between 2019 and 2020). The library was built by means of the immunoSEQ multiplex PCR assay. RNA was extracted using the RNeasy kit, and roughly 0.45 to 1 microgram was reverse transcribed with random hexamers. TCRdb's own reprocessing of the public reads used fastp at Q25 and MiXCR and kept productive beta chains. Rows are unified per CDR3 protein, each entry keeping the most common DNA and genes. The sample includes about 180,000 distinct CDR3 sequences, with about 93% observed a single time. The top ten clonotypes cover 0.099% of the sample. The sample consisted of CD4+ T cells from PBMCs. These receptors came from a human donor with Susac syndrome.

V gene TRBV25-1 combines with J gene TRBJ2-3, with 7 positions matching TRBD2. The V segment lost 7 bases and the J segment 4 bases; nucleotides outside the gene matches: 5. CDR1 is MGHDK, CDR2 SYGVNS, per germline. The CDR3 runs to 13 residues. CDR3 sequence: CASMRDYSDTQYF. In DNA, the CDR3 is TGTGCCAGCATGAGGGACTACTCAGATACGCAGTATTTT.

This chain connects TRBV20-1 to TRBJ2-2; D is uncertain. The CDR3 consists of 12 residues. The germline V and J ends were trimmed by 4 bases and 5 bases, with 8 bases remaining between them. In germline, CDR1 is DFQATT, CDR2 SNEGSKA (reference sequence). CDR3 nucleotide sequence: TGCAGTGCTAAATCGGTTACCGGGGAGCTGTTTTTT. Its translation: CSAKSVTGELFF.

This chain connects TRBV29-1 to TRBJ2-5; a possible D gene is TRBD1 (5 bases). Trimming took 7 bases from V and 2 from J, leaving 17 bases between them. This CDR3 is built from 14 residues. Per the germline V gene, CDR1 is SQVTM and CDR2 is ANQGSEA. The CDR3 spells CSATSDRQQETQYF. In nucleotides, the CDR3 is TGCAGCGCAACCTCGGATCGACAGCAAGAGACCCAGTACTTC.

The rearrangement joins TRBV20-1 to TRBJ2-5, with 16 bases identical to TRBD2. The length of the CDR3 is 17 residues. The germline V gene has CDR1 DFQATT and CDR2 SNEGSKA (reference sequence). J was trimmed by 5 bases and V by 6 bases; bases with no gene match: 12. CDR3 protein: CSAPGLAGGWGYETQYF. CDR3 sequence (DNA): TGCAGTGCCCCGGGACTAGCGGGGGGGTGGGGGTACGAGACCCAGTACTTC.

The chain has TRBV12-3 or TRBV12-4 and TRBJ1-4; no clear D gene. CDR3 length equals 12 residues. V was pared by 4 bases and J by 8 bases, with 8 bases between. This CDR3 reads CASSSDDEKLFF. The CDR3 DNA reads as TGTGCCAGCAGTTCGGACGACGAAAAACTGTTTTTT.

This chain connects TRBV6-5 to TRBJ2-3; possible D gene TRBD2, 5 bases. The CDR3 is 14 residues long. In germline, CDR1 is MNHEY, CDR2 SVGAGI. Trimming cost V 4 bases and J 1 base, with 9 bases left between them. CDR3 sequence reads: CASSSGYGTDTQYF. CDR3 in DNA: TGTGCCAGCAGTTCGGGGTACGGCACAGATACGCAGTATTTT.